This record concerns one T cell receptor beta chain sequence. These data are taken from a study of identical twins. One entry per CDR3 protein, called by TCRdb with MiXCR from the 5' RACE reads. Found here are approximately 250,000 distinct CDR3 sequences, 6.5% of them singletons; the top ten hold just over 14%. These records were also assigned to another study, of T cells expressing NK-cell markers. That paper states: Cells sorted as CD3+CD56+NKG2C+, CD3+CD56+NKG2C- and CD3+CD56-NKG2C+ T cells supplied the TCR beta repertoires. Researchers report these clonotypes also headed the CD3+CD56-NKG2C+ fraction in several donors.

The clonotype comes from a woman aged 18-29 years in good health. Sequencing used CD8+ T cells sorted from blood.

The CDR3 sequence is CASIPTGESYTQYF. Written as DNA, the CDR3 is TGTGCCAGCATTCCGACAGGGGAATCGTATACGCAGTATTTT. The chain joins TRBV2 to TRBJ2-3, with 8 bases that match TRBD1. Per germline, CDR1 SNHLY and CDR2 FYNNEI. The CDR3 consists of 14 residues. V lost 7 bases to trimming and J lost 7 bases; unmatched junction nucleotides: 10.